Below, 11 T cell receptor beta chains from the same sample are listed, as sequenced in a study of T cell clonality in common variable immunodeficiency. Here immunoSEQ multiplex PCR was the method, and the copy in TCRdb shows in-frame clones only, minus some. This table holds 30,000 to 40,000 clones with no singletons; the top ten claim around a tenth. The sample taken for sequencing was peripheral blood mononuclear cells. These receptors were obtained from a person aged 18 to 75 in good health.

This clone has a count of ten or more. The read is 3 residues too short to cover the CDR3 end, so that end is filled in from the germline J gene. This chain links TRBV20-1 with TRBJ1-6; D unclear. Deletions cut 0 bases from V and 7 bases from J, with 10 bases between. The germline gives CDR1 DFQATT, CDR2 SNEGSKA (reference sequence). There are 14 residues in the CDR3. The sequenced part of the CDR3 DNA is TGCAGTGCTAGAGAAAGTCACGGGAATTCACCC. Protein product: CSARESHGNSP. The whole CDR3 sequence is CSARESHGNSPLHF.

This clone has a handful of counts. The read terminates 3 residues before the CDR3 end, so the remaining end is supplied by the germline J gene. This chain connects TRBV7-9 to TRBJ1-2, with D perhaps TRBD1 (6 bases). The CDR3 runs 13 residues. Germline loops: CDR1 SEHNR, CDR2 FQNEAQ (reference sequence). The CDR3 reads CASSGRGGDTYTF. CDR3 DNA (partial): TGTGCCAGCAGCGGAAGAGGGGGAGATACC.

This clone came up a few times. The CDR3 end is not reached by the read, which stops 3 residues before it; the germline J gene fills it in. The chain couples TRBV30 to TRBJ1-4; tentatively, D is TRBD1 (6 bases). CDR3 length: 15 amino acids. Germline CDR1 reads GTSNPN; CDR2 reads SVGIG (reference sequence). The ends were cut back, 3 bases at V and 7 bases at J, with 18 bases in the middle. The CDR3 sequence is CAWSDGGAGSEKLFF. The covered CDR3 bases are TGTGCCTGGAGCGACGGGGGGGCAGGGAGTGAAAAA.

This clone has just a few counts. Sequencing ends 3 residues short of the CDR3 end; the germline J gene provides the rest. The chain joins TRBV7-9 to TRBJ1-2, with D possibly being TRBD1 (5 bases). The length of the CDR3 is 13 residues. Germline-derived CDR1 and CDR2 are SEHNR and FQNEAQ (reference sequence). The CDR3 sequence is CASSPAMGPDYTF. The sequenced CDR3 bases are TGTGCCAGCAGTCCGGCTATGGGGCCGGAC.

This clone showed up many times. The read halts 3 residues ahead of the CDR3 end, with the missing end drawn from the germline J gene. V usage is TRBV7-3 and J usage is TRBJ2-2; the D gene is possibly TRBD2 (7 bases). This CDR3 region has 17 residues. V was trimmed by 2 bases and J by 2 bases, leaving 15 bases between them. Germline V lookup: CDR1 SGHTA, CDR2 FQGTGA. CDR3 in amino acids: CASSLGGGGLNTGELFF. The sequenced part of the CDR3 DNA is TGTGCCAGCAGCTTAGGGGGAGGGGGTCTAAACACCGGGGAG.

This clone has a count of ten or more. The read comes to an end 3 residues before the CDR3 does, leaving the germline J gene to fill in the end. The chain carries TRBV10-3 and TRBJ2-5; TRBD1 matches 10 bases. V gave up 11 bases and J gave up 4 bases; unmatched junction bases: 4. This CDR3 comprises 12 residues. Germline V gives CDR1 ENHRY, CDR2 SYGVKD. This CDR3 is CAVRDRGETQYF. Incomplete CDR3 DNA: TGTGCCGTAAGGGACAGGGGAGAGACC.

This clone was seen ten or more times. CDR3 bases read: TGTGCCAGCAGCTTAGGGACAGGGGCCGGG. Translation: CASSLGTGAG. The whole CDR3 region reads CASSLGTGAGLFF. This sequence joins TRBV7-9 and TRBJ2-2; 9 nucleotides line up with TRBD1. The read falls 3 residues short of the CDR3 end, and the missing part is taken from the germline J gene. Germline values: CDR1 SEHNR, CDR2 FQNEAQ (reference sequence). CDR3 length equals 13 residues.

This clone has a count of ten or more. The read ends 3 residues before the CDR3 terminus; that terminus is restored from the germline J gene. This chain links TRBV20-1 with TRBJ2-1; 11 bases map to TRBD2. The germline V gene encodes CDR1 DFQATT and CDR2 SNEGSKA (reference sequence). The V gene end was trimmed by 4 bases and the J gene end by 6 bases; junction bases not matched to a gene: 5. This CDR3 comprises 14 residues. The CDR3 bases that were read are TGCAGTGCTATAGCTAGCGGGAGGTTCAATGAG. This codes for CSAIASGRFNE. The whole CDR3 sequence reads CSAIASGRFNEQFF.

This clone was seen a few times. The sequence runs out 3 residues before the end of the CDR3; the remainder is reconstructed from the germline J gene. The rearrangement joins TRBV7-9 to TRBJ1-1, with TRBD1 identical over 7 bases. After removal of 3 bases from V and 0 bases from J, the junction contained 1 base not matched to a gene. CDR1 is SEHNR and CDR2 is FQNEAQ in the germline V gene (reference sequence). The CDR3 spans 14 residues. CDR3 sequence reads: CASSFGTVNTEAFF. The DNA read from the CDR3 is TGTGCCAGCAGCTTCGGGACAGTGAACACTGAA.

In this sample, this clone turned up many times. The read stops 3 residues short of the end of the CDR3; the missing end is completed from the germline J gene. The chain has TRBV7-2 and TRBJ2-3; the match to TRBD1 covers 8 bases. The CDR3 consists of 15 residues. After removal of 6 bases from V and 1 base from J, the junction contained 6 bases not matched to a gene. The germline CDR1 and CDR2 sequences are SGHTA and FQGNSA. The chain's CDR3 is CASSFGQGGTDTQYF. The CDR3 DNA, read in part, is TGTGCCAGCAGTTTCGGACAGGGTGGCACAGATACG.

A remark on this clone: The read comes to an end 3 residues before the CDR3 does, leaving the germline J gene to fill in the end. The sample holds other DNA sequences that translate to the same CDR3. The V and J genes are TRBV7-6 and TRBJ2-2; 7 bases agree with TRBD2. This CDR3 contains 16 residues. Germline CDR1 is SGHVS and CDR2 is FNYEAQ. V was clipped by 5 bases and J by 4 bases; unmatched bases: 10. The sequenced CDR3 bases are TGTGCCAGCAGCCTAGTAGCGTCTAGCGGCACCGGGGAG. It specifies CASSLVASSGTGE. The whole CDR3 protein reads CASSLVASSGTGELFF.